This TCR gamma chain was identified in a study of gamma-delta T cells after stem cell transplantation. V shed 1 base, J shed 3 bases, and the junction held 6 bases outside the gene matches. This CDR3 comprises 14 residues. Germline CDR1 is EGSNGY and CDR2 is YDSYNSKV. This clone was recorded a few times. TCRdb called clones anew from the RT-PCR reads with CATT. The sample has about 3,000 gamma-chain clones, around 18% seen once. The receptor's source is a human donor. It is not recorded whose cells these are; they may come from a transplant donor. The sequenced sample was gamma-delta T cells. The rearrangement links TRGV2 to TRGJ1 or TRGJ2. CDR3: CATWDGGAYYKKLF. The CDR3 coding sequence is TGTGCCACCTGGGACGGCGGGGCTTATTATAAGAAACTCTTT.